The rows below give T cell receptor beta chains drawn from one sample of a study of cytomegalovirus exposure and HLA in healthy donors. Sequencing was performed with immunoSEQ multiplex PCR; in TCRdb, only in-frame clones are kept and a portion is missing. The table shows approximately 60,000 clones, with roughly four fifths occurring only once. The sample was PBMCs. These receptors all stem from a man in his thirties or forties in good health and CMV-seronegative. CDR3s include the opening cysteine and the closing phenylalanine or tryptophan. D genes are given only for firm matches. Where a row states a size, it is once, few, many or the class of an expanded clone; other rows omit it.

V gene,clone size,D gene,J gene,CDR3 DNA,CDR3 protein
TRBV9,NA,NA,TRBJ2-7,TGTGCCAGCAGCGTAGAAGTGGGGGCGAGCGAGCAGTACTTC,CASSVEVGASEQYF
TRBV18,NA,NA,TRBJ2-7,TGTGCCAGCTCTCCCGGGACACCCCCTAGAGAGCAGTACTTC,CASSPGTPPREQYF
TRBV2,NA,NA,TRBJ2-5,TGTGCCAGCAGTCGGGGGCAAGAGACCCAGTACTTC,CASSRGQETQYF
TRBV2,few,TRBD1,TRBJ1-2,TGTGCCAGCACCCCGACAGGGATCGGCTACACCTTC,CASTPTGIGYTF
TRBV7-9,NA,NA,TRBJ2-4,TGTTCCAGCAGCCGCCCCCAGGATATTCAGTACTTC,CSSSRPQDIQYF
TRBV27,NA,NA,TRBJ1-1,TGTGCCAGCAGCCAGTTCGGGAATTTGAACACTGAAGCTTTCTTT,CASSQFGNLNTEAFF
TRBV15,NA,TRBD1,TRBJ1-1,TGTGCCACCAGCGGAACAGGGGGCACCACTGAAGCTTTCTTT,CATSGTGGTTEAFF
TRBV7-8,NA,TRBD2,TRBJ2-3,TGTGCACTCAAAATGTACCGGGCGGGGAGGGGCACAGATACGCAGTATTTT,CALKMYRAGRGTDTQYF
TRBV11-2,NA,NA,TRBJ2-5,TGTGCCAGCAGCCAAGGAGGGCTTCGGGGAGAGACCCAGTACTTC,CASSQGGLRGETQYF
TRBV30,NA,NA,TRBJ1-1,TGTGCCTGGAGCGGTGGTGGCAGGGGAGATACTGAAGCTTTCTTT,CAWSGGGRGDTEAFF
TRBV5-1,NA,TRBD1,TRBJ2-7,TGCGCCAGCAGCTTAACGGACAGGGGGCGGCCCCTCTCCTACGAGCAGTACTTC,CASSLTDRGRPLSYEQYF
TRBV2,NA,NA,TRBJ2-7,TGTGCCAGCAGTCGGGATCCCCGGGAGGAGCAGTACTTC,CASSRDPREEQYF
TRBV29-1,NA,TRBD2,TRBJ2-1,TGCAGCGTTGTCCGCCTAGCGGGAGTAACCGATGAGCAGTTCTTC,CSVVRLAGVTDEQFF
TRBV10-3,once,TRBD2,TRBJ2-1,TGTGCCATCAGTGAGCCCTTAGGGACTAGCGCGAACAATGAGCAGTTCTTC,CAISEPLGTSANNEQFF
TRBV11-2,NA,TRBD1,TRBJ2-7,TGTGCCAGCAGCTTCGGACAGGTCTACGAGCAGTACTTC,CASSFGQVYEQYF
TRBV6-5,NA,TRBD1,TRBJ1-2,TGTGCCAGCAGTTACACCGACAGGGAAATCTATGGCTACACCTTC,CASSYTDREIYGYTF
TRBV5-1,NA,NA,TRBJ2-5,TGCGCCAGCAGCTTGGACAGGTCCCAAGAGACCCAGTACTTC,CASSLDRSQETQYF
TRBV9,NA,NA,TRBJ2-7,TGTGCCAGCGGACTCGGCTACGAGCAGTACTTC,CASGLGYEQYF
TRBV2,NA,TRBD2,TRBJ2-1,TGTGCCGGTGAGCGGGATCCCTCCTACAATGAGCAGTTCTTC,CAGERDPSYNEQFF
TRBV10-1,NA,TRBD1,TRBJ1-5,TGCGCCAGCAGTGAAGGGACAGGGGGGGCGCAGCCCCAGCATTTT,CASSEGTGGAQPQHF
TRBV29-1,NA,TRBD1,TRBJ2-7,TGCAGCGTTGAGGCCAATTGGGGACAGGCCAGCTACGAGCAGTACTTC,CSVEANWGQASYEQYF
TRBV4-1,NA,NA,TRBJ1-1,TGCGCCAGCAGCCCCTGGTTGGGGGGAGACACTGAAGCTTTCTTT,CASSPWLGGDTEAFF
TRBV4-3,few,NA,TRBJ2-1,TGCGCCAGCAGCCAAGATTTGGCCAACGGGGTTCCTAGCTCCTACAATGAGCAGTTCTTC,CASSQDLANGVPSSYNEQFF
TRBV2,NA,NA,TRBJ2-5,TGTGCCAGCAGCCCTGGTCAGCAGGGAGAGACCCAGTACTTC,CASSPGQQGETQYF
TRBV7-9,NA,TRBD1,TRBJ1-1,TGTGCCAGCAGCGAACTGACAGGGGGCGGACCGAACACTGAAGCTTTCTTT,CASSELTGGGPNTEAFF
TRBV7-6,NA,TRBD2,TRBJ2-5,TGTGCCAGCAGCTTATTAGGTCCGCCGGCGGGGGAGCGGGAGGGCCAGTTGGCCCAGTACTTC,CASSLLGPPAGEREGQLAQYF
TRBV2,NA,TRBD2,TRBJ2-1,TGTGCCAGCAGTGTCGGGAGGAGCTCCTACAATGAGCAGTTCTTC,CASSVGRSSYNEQFF
TRBV7-9,NA,NA,TRBJ1-2,TGTGCCAGCAGCTTAGATTGGGGCTGGGGCTATGGCTACACCTTC,CASSLDWGWGYGYTF
TRBV7-9,NA,NA,TRBJ1-2,TGTGCCAGCAGCTTGGTCAAAGGGGACTATGGCTACACCTTC,CASSLVKGDYGYTF
TRBV30,once,TRBD2,TRBJ2-2,TGTGCCTGGAGTTCCCCCGGGACTAGGGGCCCCGGGGAGCTGTTTTTT,CAWSSPGTRGPGELFF
TRBV14,NA,NA,TRBJ1-2,TGTGCCAGCAGCCCGAGGGGGGGGCTTGGCTATGGCTACACCTTC,CASSPRGGLGYGYTF
TRBV11-2,few,TRBD2,TRBJ2-7,TGTGCCAGCTCCCGGGGGGCCTACGAGCAGTACTTC,CASSRGAYEQYF
TRBV7-9,NA,NA,TRBJ2-7,TGTTCCAGCAGCCGCAGGGACTACGAGCAGTACTTC,CSSSRRDYEQYF
TRBV5-1,NA,NA,TRBJ2-7,TGCGCCAGCAGCTTGGTCGGTGATCTTTCCGAGCAGTACTTC,CASSLVGDLSEQYF
TRBV7-2,once,NA,TRBJ2-5,TGTGCCAGCAGCCCCCCGGGTCTCCAAGAGACCCAGTACTTC,CASSPPGLQETQYF
TRBV7-2,NA,TRBD1,TRBJ2-7,TGTGCCAGCAGCTACGACAGGGGAGAGCAGTACTTC,CASSYDRGEQYF